The clone carrying this T cell receptor beta chain was detected many times. Its antigen is as yet unknown. TCR alpha and TCR beta cDNA libraries carrying sample barcodes and UMIs were produced by 5'RACE using constant-segment primers. TCRdb called the 5' RACE reads again in MiXCR, with one record for every CDR3 protein. The sample shows about 130,000 distinct CDR3 sequences, approximately 6.2% of them seen only once. The V gene's germline CDR1 is SGHTA and CDR2 FQGNSA. CDR3 length equals 15 residues. V was clipped by 5 bases and J by 8 bases; unmatched bases: 12. The data derive from a study of T-cell memory formation after mild COVID-19. Findings and limits, study-wide: Nothing showed for sure that second-wave clones peaking on day 37 were SARS-CoV-2 specific.

This sequence originates from an adult woman who had mild COVID-19 (a few samples of this study predate the infection). Cell type and time point are not known. Input material: PBMCs or a T cell subset sorted from them (not recorded which). The chain links TRBV7-2 to TRBJ2-1; TRBD2 aligns across 7 bases. CDR3 protein: CASSPWTRIMDEQFF. In DNA, the CDR3 is TGTGCCAGCAGCCCCTGGACTAGAATCATGGATGAGCAGTTCTTC. The complete variable domain, with remaining parts taken from reference TRBV7-2 and TRBJ2-1, reads GAGVSQSPSNKVTEKGKDVELRCDPISGHTALYWYRQSLGQGLEFLIYFQGNSAPDKSGLPSDRFSAERTGGSVSTLTIQRTQQEDSAVYLCASSPWTRIMDEQFFGPGTRLTVL.